The next 30 T cell receptor beta chains were all read from a single sample in a study of metastatic and nonmetastatic thyroid tumors (dated by TCRdb to 2020 to 2021). Before undergoing thyroid surgery, none of the patients had been given any kind of treatment. Receptor libraries were prepared by PCR. The run used an Illumina HiSeq 4000. In-frame beta chains were kept once TCRdb had trimmed the public reads at Q25 with fastp and called clones with MiXCR. The sample table shows tens of thousands of clones, and 15% to 20% are seen once. The ten largest clones represent approximately 5.6% of the sample. The sample was blood. The receptors shown here come from a male donor with papillary thyroid cancer or a benign thyroid nodule (not recorded which). Some clones in this sample may be carry-over from other donors' samples.

This clone occurred many times. J is TRBJ1-1 and V is TRBV6-1; possibly TRBD1 for D (6 bases). The V gene lost 5 bases and the J gene lost 14 bases, with 24 bases spanning the gap. The CDR3 consists of 14 residues. CDR1 and CDR2 from the germline V gene are MNHNS and SASEGT. CDR3 region: CASSSPRDNTPGFF. For the CDR3, the DNA is TGTGCCAGCAGTAGTCCTCGGGACAACACTCCGGGCTTCTTT.

Many counts were recorded for this clone. This chain links TRBV29-1 with TRBJ2-3; weak D call: TRBD2 (5 bases). V was cut by 1 base and J by 11 bases, with 13 bases left in between. Germline V gene lookup returns CDR1 SQVTM and CDR2 ANQGSEA. The CDR3 runs 12 residues. The DNA for the CDR3 is TGCAGCGTTGAAGTGGTAGCGAACGAGCAGTATTTT. Encoded protein: CSVEVVANEQYF.

This clone was seen repeatedly, ten times or more. The chain joins TRBV12-3 or TRBV12-4 to TRBJ1-6; TRBD1 agrees at 7 bases. With 6 bases clipped from V and 11 bases from J, the junction kept 7 bases outside the gene matches. The CDR3 length is 13 residues. Here the CDR3 DNA reads TGTGCCAGCAGCAGGGACAGCCGGACACCCCTCCACTTT. This sequence encodes CASSRDSRTPLHF.

This clone was observed many times. The chain uses TRBV20-1 and TRBJ2-5; TRBD2 aligns across 12 bases. The CDR3 is made up of 15 amino acids. V shed 1 base and J 5 bases; nucleotides not matched to a gene: 5. In germline, CDR1 is DFQATT, CDR2 SNEGSKA (reference sequence). The CDR3 DNA reads TGCAGTGCTAGAGGACGGACTAGCGGGGATGAGACCCAGTACTTC. Protein sequence: CSARGRTSGDETQYF.

This clone appeared many times. The gene calls are TRBV19 and TRBJ2-6; D unresolved. V was shortened by 5 bases and J by 0 bases, with 14 bases between the two germline ends. CDR3 length: 17 residues. Germline CDR1 and CDR2: LNHDA and SQIVND (reference sequence). CDR3 sequence reads: CASSEFAFSSGANVLTF. The CDR3 DNA follows: TGTGCCAGTAGTGAATTCGCCTTTAGCTCTGGGGCCAACGTCCTGACTTTC. Filled out from reference TRBV19 and TRBJ2-6, the complete variable domain reads DGGITQSPKYLFRKEGQNVTLSCEQNLNHDAMYWYRQDPGQGLRLIYYSQIVNDFQKGDIAEGYSVSREKKESFPLTVTSAQKNPTAFYLCASSEFAFSSGANVLTFGAGSRLTVL.

This clone came up many times. At one end the junction does not follow the germline gene, possibly because of a read error. The chain employs TRBV3-1 and TRBJ2-4, with TRBD1 matching over 7 bases. This CDR3 is built from 14 residues. Per germline, CDR1 LGHDT and CDR2 YNNKEL (reference sequence). For the CDR3, the DNA is TGTGCCAGCCGCCAGACAGGGTTGGGGAACATTCAGTACTTC. Translating gives CASRQTGLGNIQYF.

This clone was seen repeatedly, ten times or more. The chain joins TRBV5-1 to TRBJ2-5, with 9 positions matching TRBD1. V lost 3 bases, J lost 4 bases, and 7 bases stayed unmatched. The CDR3 covers 15 residues. The germline V gene encodes CDR1 SGHRS and CDR2 YFSETQ. The chain's CDR3 is CASSSRTGASETQYF. CDR3 nucleotides: TGCGCCAGCAGCTCCCGGACAGGGGCGTCAGAGACCCAGTACTTC.

This clone ranks as medium-sized. The CDR3, as DNA: TGTGCCAGCAGTCGGGACCAAAATCGCAATCAGCCCCAGCATTTT. Translating it yields CASSRDQNRNQPQHF. V usage is TRBV6-1 and J usage is TRBJ1-5, with a weak D call TRBD1 (5 bases). Germline assignment: CDR1 MNHNS and CDR2 SASEGT. V was trimmed by 5 bases and J by 2 bases, leaving 13 bases between them. CDR3 length equals 15 residues.

Many counts were recorded for this clone. A much bigger clone sits one base away, suggesting this may be a read error. This specimen includes other DNA sequences encoding the same CDR3. The J gene is TRBJ1-1, the V gene TRBV6-1; D is perhaps TRBD1 (5 bases). V lost 4 bases, J lost 1 base, and 13 bases lay in between. This CDR3 has 15 amino acids. Germline loops: CDR1 MNHNS, CDR2 SASEGT. CDR3 sequence: CASSGPRDTNTEAFF. CDR3 in DNA: TGTGCCAGCAGTGGACCCAGGGATACGAACACTGAAGCTTTCTTT.

A remark on this clone: An end of the junction does not agree with germline; a read error may underlie this. The rearrangement joins TRBV7-3 to TRBJ2-1, with TRBD2 matching 10 bases. Germline V gene data show CDR1 as SGHTA and CDR2 as FQGTGA. The CDR3 extends over 16 amino acids. The CDR3 protein is CASSLMGLAGVNEQLF. Here the CDR3 DNA reads TGTGCCAGCAGCTTAATGGGGCTAGCGGGGGTAAATGAGCAGCTCTTC.

The table lists this clone with many counts. CDR3 amino acids: CSAPGPLGWSDTQYF. The CDR3 DNA reads as TGCAGTGCCCCTGGACCCCTCGGGTGGTCAGATACGCAGTATTTT. V and J are TRBV20-1 and TRBJ2-3; D remains ambiguous. CDR3 length: 15 residues. CDR1 and CDR2 (germline): DFQATT, SNEGSKA (reference sequence). With 6 bases removed from V and 4 bases from J, the gap between germline ends came to 20 bases.

The rearrangement uses TRBV11-2 and TRBJ2-1, with D tentatively TRBD1 or TRBD2 (5 bases each). CDR1 is SGHAT, CDR2 FQNNGV, per germline. The CDR3 is 15 residues long. Trimming pared 7 bases from V and 3 bases from J, leaving 16 bases between. The CDR3 bases are TGTGCCAGCATCCGCTTGAGGGGTAACTACAATGAGCAGTTCTTC. Its translation is CASIRLRGNYNEQFF.

The chain employs TRBV27 and TRBJ2-1; 7 nucleotides align to TRBD2. V lost 10 bases, J lost 8 bases, and 14 bases stayed unmatched. The V gene's germline CDR1 is MNHEY and CDR2 SMNVEV (reference sequence). The CDR3 covers 14 residues. The CDR3 DNA follows: TGTGCCACCCAGCGGGCACTAGCGTTCGATGAGCAGTTCTTC. Its translation is CATQRALAFDEQFF.

This sequence joins TRBV11-1 and TRBJ2-1; TRBD2 agrees at 12 bases. The CDR3 has 15 residues. CDR1 and CDR2 (germline): SGHAT, FQDESV (reference sequence). V was pared by 4 bases and J by 7 bases, with 5 bases of the junction left unmatched. The DNA of the CDR3 is TGTGCCAGCAGCTCGACTAGCGGGAGAATTAATGAGCAGTTCTTC. It yields the protein CASSSTSGRINEQFF.

This clone appeared many times. The rearrangement uses TRBV18 and TRBJ2-3, with TRBD2 identical over 8 bases. From germline, CDR1 is KGHSH and CDR2 LQKENI. J gave up 5 bases and V 5 bases, and 3 bases lay outside the gene matches. The CDR3 is 13 amino acids. The CDR3 DNA reads as TGTGCCAGCTCAAGCGGGAGCCAAGATACGCAGTATTTT. Translated: CASSSGSQDTQYF.

Points on this clone: Germline and junction disagree at one end, which may indicate a read error. The chain links TRBV7-6 to TRBJ2-2; 7 nucleotides match TRBD2. Germline loops: CDR1 SGHVS, CDR2 FNYEAQ. The CDR3 runs 17 residues. CDR3 sequence (DNA): TGTGCTAGCAGCTTAGTGGGGCTAGCGGAAAACACCGGGGGGCTGTTTTTT. Its protein is CASSLVGLAENTGGLFF.

This clone was seen ten or more times. Written as DNA, the CDR3 is TGTGCCAGCAGCCACGGCTGGGAGGGGGGGTACCAAGAGACCCAGTACTTC. Translating gives CASSHGWEGGYQETQYF. This sequence joins TRBV7-6 and TRBJ2-5, with D possibly matching TRBD2 (7 bases). This CDR3 is built from 17 residues. V shed 5 bases and J shed 0 bases, with 19 bases lying between them. In germline, CDR1 is SGHVS, CDR2 FNYEAQ.

Points on this clone: This may be a read error, as it is one base from a much larger clone. The chain uses TRBV11-3 and TRBJ2-3; tentative D call: TRBD1 (5 bases). Germline CDR1 is SGHNT and CDR2 is YENEEA. This CDR3 spans 12 amino acids. In DNA form, the CDR3 reads TGTGCCAACAGCCTCCAGGGTTATACGCAGTATTTT. Protein product: CANSLQGYTQYF.

This clone was seen ten or more times. With a much larger clone just one base away, this may be a read error. Other DNA sequences within the sample encode an identical CDR3. The J gene is TRBJ1-2, the V gene TRBV6-1; 11 bases agree with TRBD1. From germline, CDR1 is MNHNS and CDR2 SASEGT. V shed 6 bases, J shed 8 bases, and the junction held 8 bases outside the gene matches. This CDR3 has 14 residues. The chain's CDR3 is CASSGTGGFYGYTF. The CDR3 DNA reads TGTGCCAGCAGCGGGACAGGGGGGTTCTACGGCTACACCTTC.

This clone is medium-sized within its sample. V is TRBV28 and J is TRBJ2-5; 9 bases map to TRBD1. The V segment lost 6 bases and the J segment 5 bases; nucleotides outside the gene matches: 4. This CDR3 has 13 amino acids. Germline values: CDR1 MDHEN, CDR2 SYDVKM. DNA for the CDR3: TGTGCCAGCAGCTACAGGGGGCTGGAGACCCAGTACTTC. Its protein product is CASSYRGLETQYF.

This clone was counted ten times or more. The chain has TRBV12-3 or TRBV12-4 and TRBJ2-5, with TRBD1 matching over 12 bases. V lost 2 bases to trimming and J lost 7 bases; unmatched junction nucleotides: 5. CDR3 length equals 15 residues. Here the CDR3 reads CASSLQGQGAVTQYF. DNA for the CDR3: TGTGCCAGCAGTTTACAGGGACAGGGGGCCGTGACCCAGTACTTC.

This clone was recorded a few times. The chain couples TRBV29-1 to TRBJ1-2; the D gene is possibly TRBD1 (6 bases). The V end lost 2 bases, the J end lost 10 bases, and 17 bases lay between the germline ends. CDR3 length: 13 amino acids. Germline assignment: CDR1 SQVTM and CDR2 ANQGSEA. As DNA, the CDR3 is TGCAGCGTTGAAACGGGGACACTTTATTTCTACACCTTC. Its translation: CSVETGTLYFYTF.

In its sample, this clone was seen a few times. This chain connects TRBV6-1 to TRBJ1-1, with TRBD1 as a possible D gene (6 bases). The CDR3 consists of 14 residues. Trimming shortened V by 6 bases and J by 14 bases, and 25 bases separated the two germline ends. CDR1 MNHNS and CDR2 SASEGT come from the germline V gene. CDR3 protein: CASSTGLANTEDFF. In DNA, the CDR3 is TGTGCCAGCAGCACAGGGCTAGCGAACACTGAAGACTTCTTT.

By its share, this clone is medium-sized. V and J are TRBV11-3 and TRBJ2-7; 8 bases are shared with TRBD2. With 4 bases clipped from V and 3 bases from J, the junction kept 8 bases outside the gene matches. CDR1 and CDR2 from the germline V gene are SGHNT and YENEEA. The CDR3 sequence is 15 residues long. The CDR3 sequence: CASSYGGAIVYEQYF. The CDR3 DNA reads as TGTGCCAGCAGCTACGGGGGGGCAATAGTCTACGAGCAGTACTTC.

Comments on this clone: Just one base apart from a much larger clone, this may be a read error. The V gene is TRBV5-4, the J gene TRBJ2-5; D is perhaps TRBD1 (6 bases). Looked up from germline, CDR1 is SGHNT and CDR2 is YYREEE (reference sequence). Trimming cost V 4 bases and J 1 base, with 14 bases left between them. The CDR3 totals 15 residues. The CDR3 loop is CASSLLQGSQETQYF. The CDR3 DNA reads TGTGCCAGCAGCCTCCTACAGGGAAGCCAAGAGACCCAGTACTTC.

This clone has ten or more counts. Other DNA sequences in the same sample also yield this CDR3. The rearrangement joins TRBV19 to TRBJ1-2, with TRBD1 matching over 8 bases. Germline V gene data show CDR1 as LNHDA and CDR2 as SQIVND (reference sequence). The CDR3 sequence is 13 residues long. V shed 5 bases and J 4 bases; nucleotides not matched to a gene: 3. This chain's CDR3 is CASSAGQGYGYTF. The CDR3 nucleotides are TGTGCCAGTAGTGCCGGACAGGGCTATGGCTACACCTTC.

This chain connects TRBV6-1 to TRBJ2-1; 10 nucleotides align to TRBD2. After removal of 5 bases from V and 10 bases from J, the junction contained 11 bases not matched to a gene. This CDR3 comprises 15 residues. Germline lookup yields CDR1 MNHNS and CDR2 SASEGT. The CDR3 loop reads CASSPGLACGFEQFF. The CDR3 DNA sequence: TGTGCCAGCAGTCCGGGACTAGCGTGTGGGTTCGAGCAGTTCTTC.

This clone has just a few counts. The chain couples TRBV19 to TRBJ1-2; 10 bases align to TRBD1. Trimming at V came to 2 bases and at J to 6 bases, leaving 6 bases not matched to a gene. Germline V gene data show CDR1 as LNHDA and CDR2 as SQIVND (reference sequence). The CDR3 has 15 amino acids. CDR3: CASSIRRQGADGYTF. The CDR3 DNA follows: TGTGCCAGTAGTATAAGGAGACAGGGGGCGGATGGCTACACCTTC.

Many counts were recorded for this clone. This sequence joins TRBV6-2 or TRBV6-3 and TRBJ2-6; D is undetermined. Germline CDR1 reads MNHEY; CDR2 reads SVGEGT. CDR3 size: 14 residues. The V end lost 5 bases, the J end lost 2 bases, and 7 bases lay between the germline ends. This CDR3 is CASSHDTGANVLTF. The CDR3 coding sequence is TGTGCCAGCAGTCACGATACTGGGGCCAACGTCCTGACTTTC.

Many counts were recorded for this clone. This chain uses TRBV30 with TRBJ2-7, with 7 bases aligning to TRBD2. The CDR3 totals 16 residues. V shed 0 bases and J 2 bases; nucleotides not matched to a gene: 10. CDR1 is GTSNPN, CDR2 SVGIG, per germline (reference sequence). DNA of the CDR3: TGTGCCTGGAGTGTATCCCCCCCAAGCGGGACCTACGAGCAGTACTTC. Amino acid sequence: CAWSVSPPSGTYEQYF. Full variable domain (rest looked up from reference TRBV30 and TRBJ2-7): SQTIHQWPATLVQPVGSPLSLECTVEGTSNPNLYWYRQAAGRGLQLLFYSVGIGQISSEVPQNLSASRPQDRQFILSSKKLLLSDSGFYLCAWSVSPPSGTYEQYFGPGTRLTVT.